Shown below are 14 T cell receptor beta chains from a single sample sequenced in a study of regulatory and conventional T cells in breast cancer. TCRdb passed the PCR reads through MiXCR, listing each CDR3 protein once. The data contain fewer than 20,000 distinct CDR3 sequences, 32% of them singletons. Sequencing input: conventional T cells from blood. Receptor source: a female donor in good health.

This clonotype has just a few counts. The V gene is TRBV5-1, the J gene TRBJ2-3, with 10 nucleotides matching TRBD2. V gave up 0 bases and J gave up 6 bases; unmatched junction bases: 10. The germline V gene has CDR1 SGHRS and CDR2 YFSETQ. The CDR3 runs to 17 residues. The CDR3 sequence is CASSLEGLAGVMDTQYF. The CDR3 DNA follows: TGCGCCAGCAGCTTGGAGGGCCTAGCGGGAGTCATGGATACGCAGTATTTT.

V usage is TRBV28 and J usage is TRBJ2-2; D might be TRBD1 (6 bases). Germline CDR1 MDHEN, CDR2 SYDVKM. V gave up 3 bases and J gave up 0 bases, with 11 bases separating them. The CDR3 sequence is 16 residues long. CDR3 amino acids: CASSLMGTTNTGELFF. The CDR3 DNA reads TGTGCCAGCAGTTTGATGGGGACAACGAACACCGGGGAGCTGTTTTTT.

In this sample, this clonotype turned up a few times. The J gene is TRBJ1-6, the V gene TRBV7-9, with a tentative D call TRBD1 (6 bases). The V end was cut by 4 bases, the J end by 11 bases, with 15 bases between. The CDR3 runs to 14 residues. Looked up from germline, CDR1 is SEHNR and CDR2 is FQNEAQ (reference sequence). The CDR3 bases are TGTGCCAGCAGCTCCAGACAGGAAAGAGCACCCCTCCACTTT. Protein sequence: CASSSRQERAPLHF.

This clonotype was observed a few times. The V and J genes are TRBV6-6 and TRBJ2-3, with 11 bases identical to TRBD1. This CDR3 contains 15 residues. Germline V gene lookup returns CDR1 MNHNY and CDR2 SVGAGI (reference sequence). V was clipped by 9 bases and J by 6 bases; unmatched bases: 11. The CDR3 here is CASTHHGQGADTQYF. CDR3 sequence (DNA): TGTGCCAGTACTCATCATGGACAGGGGGCCGATACGCAGTATTTT.

In its sample, this clonotype ranks as medium-sized. J is TRBJ2-7 and V is TRBV7-9; 8 nucleotides agree with TRBD2. CDR1 and CDR2 (germline): SEHNR, FQNEAQ (reference sequence). V lost 5 bases to trimming and J lost 6 bases; unmatched junction nucleotides: 12. This CDR3 region has 15 residues. CDR3 coding DNA: TGTGCCAGCAGCCCCGGGAGGGCCTTAACTCTCGAGCAGTACTTC. This encodes CASSPGRALTLEQYF.

The chain employs TRBV19 and TRBJ2-7; D is perhaps TRBD1 (6 bases). The CDR3 runs to 14 residues. Between the trimmed V and J ends, which lost 6 bases and 2 bases, there was a span of 14 bases. CDR1 is LNHDA and CDR2 is SQIVND in the germline V gene (reference sequence). CDR3 loop: CASSSRRGAYEQYF. The DNA of the CDR3 is TGTGCCAGTAGCTCGCGCAGGGGCGCCTACGAGCAGTACTTC.

The chain carries TRBV7-2 and TRBJ2-1; TRBD1 matches at 8 bases. CDR3 length: 15 residues. The V and J ends lost 6 bases and 7 bases, in that order; junction bases with no gene match: 11. Germline V gives CDR1 SGHTA, CDR2 FQGNSA. CDR3 loop: CASRPPGGALNEQFF. CDR3 bases: TGTGCCAGCAGGCCGCCAGGGGGCGCGTTAAATGAGCAGTTCTTC.

This chain joins TRBV7-2 and TRBJ2-3, with TRBD2 identical over 7 bases. The trim removed 8 bases at V and 4 bases at J, leaving 9 bases unmatched. The germline V gene has CDR1 SGHTA and CDR2 FQGNSA. The CDR3 extends over 14 amino acids. The CDR3: CASGQRTRPDTQYF. CDR3 nucleotides: TGTGCCAGCGGCCAAAGGACTAGGCCAGATACGCAGTATTTT.

Here the CDR3 reads CASSYPRVFNNEQFF. DNA of the CDR3: TGTGCCAGCAGTTACCCCAGGGTTTTTAACAATGAGCAGTTCTTC. This chain links TRBV6-2 or TRBV6-3 with TRBJ2-1, with D possibly TRBD1 on 5 matching bases. Trimming cost V 2 bases and J 5 bases, with 13 bases left between them. The CDR3 is 15 amino acids. Germline CDR1 MNHEY, CDR2 SVGEGT.

Only a few counts were recorded for this clonotype. The gene calls are TRBV6-5 and TRBJ2-7, with D tentatively TRBD1 (5 bases). This CDR3 spans 16 amino acids. The germline V gene has CDR1 MNHEY and CDR2 SVGAGI. Trimming left V 5 bases short and J 2 bases short, with 19 bases between. CDR3 amino acids: CASSLLRGRVPYEQYF. In nucleotides, the CDR3 is TGTGCCAGCAGTCTCCTAAGGGGAAGGGTCCCCTACGAGCAGTACTTC.

The chain joins TRBV7-2 to TRBJ1-5; 8 bases align to TRBD1. Losses at the gene ends were 3 bases for V and 4 bases for J; bases not matched to a gene: 5. Per germline, CDR1 SGHTA and CDR2 FQGNSA. This CDR3 comprises 15 residues. The CDR3 DNA reads as TGTGCCAGCAGCTTTTCAGGGGGCCGTAATCAGCCCCAGCATTTT. Protein: CASSFSGGRNQPQHF.

V and J are TRBV5-1 and TRBJ1-3; D uncertain. This CDR3 is 17 amino acids long. Trimming stripped 4 bases from V and 1 base from J, with 18 bases between. Germline V lookup: CDR1 SGHRS, CDR2 YFSETQ. The CDR3 region is CASSPQVAAKSGNTIYF. DNA for the CDR3: TGCGCCAGCAGCCCTCAGGTGGCAGCAAAATCTGGAAACACCATATATTTT.

The rearrangement uses TRBV20-1 and TRBJ2-7; 8 nucleotides match TRBD2. CDR1 and CDR2 from the germline V gene are DFQATT and SNEGSKA (reference sequence). CDR3 length equals 12 residues. V trimming: 3 bases; J trimming: 5 bases; junction bases outside the gene matches: 3. CDR3 DNA sequence: TGCAGTGCTAGCGGGAGGGCCGACGAGCAGTACTTC. Protein: CSASGRADEQYF.

This clonotype was seen a handful of times. V is TRBV6-5 and J is TRBJ2-2, with unresolved D. Per germline, CDR1 MNHEY and CDR2 SVGAGI. CDR3 length: 12 residues. With 2 bases removed from V and 5 bases from J, the gap between germline ends came to 3 bases. CDR3 in DNA: TGTGCCAGCAGTTACCCGACCGGGGAGCTGTTTTTT. Encoded protein: CASSYPTGELFF.